Shown below are 15 T cell receptor beta chains from a single sample sequenced in a study of blood T cell repertoires in COVID-19. Method: immunoSEQ multiplex PCR; TCRdb's copy keeps in-frame clones and lacks some. The table includes about 110,000 clones, roughly 80% detected once. The sample consisted of peripheral blood. All receptors derive from a human donor in a cohort sampled during active COVID-19.

V and J are TRBV10-3 and TRBJ2-1; TRBD2 matches at 7 bases. CDR1 and CDR2 (germline): ENHRY, SYGVKD. The J segment lost 7 bases and the V segment lost 10 bases, leaving 10 bases of the junction unmatched. CDR3 length: 13 amino acids. CDR3 amino acids: CASGGGSGNEQFF. The DNA for the CDR3 is TGTGCCAGCGGCGGCGGGAGCGGGAATGAGCAGTTCTTC.

This clone was seen a handful of times. The V and J genes are TRBV2 and TRBJ2-3, with 10 bases that match TRBD2. The CDR3 length is 16 residues. Germline CDR1 SNHLY, CDR2 FYNNEI. With V trimmed by 6 bases and J by 4 bases, 10 bases remained unmatched. CDR3 amino acids: CASRLGGLASSDTQYF. The CDR3 DNA is TGTGCCAGCAGGCTAGGGGGACTAGCGAGTTCAGATACGCAGTATTTT.

V gene TRBV7-2 combines with J gene TRBJ2-3, with 12 nucleotides matching TRBD2. Germline V lookup: CDR1 SGHTA, CDR2 FQGNSA. The trim removed 4 bases at V and 9 bases at J, leaving 17 bases unmatched. The CDR3 contains 18 residues. The CDR3 DNA reads TGTGCCAGCAGCTCCGGAGGGATGACTAGCGGGAGAGGAGAAACGCAGTATTTT. Translating gives CASSSGGMTSGRGETQYF.

The chain recombines TRBV20-1 with TRBJ2-1; possible D gene TRBD2, 5 bases. V was cut by 4 bases and J by 9 bases, with 10 bases left in between. The CDR3 spans 11 residues. Germline lookup yields CDR1 DFQATT and CDR2 SNEGSKA (reference sequence). CDR3 sequence reads: CSAKLGLEQFF. As DNA, the CDR3 is TGCAGTGCTAAATTAGGACTTGAGCAGTTCTTC.

The V gene is TRBV7-2, the J gene TRBJ2-5, with 9 bases identical to TRBD2. There are 17 residues in the CDR3. V gave up 5 bases and J gave up 4 bases; unmatched junction bases: 14. Germline values: CDR1 SGHTA, CDR2 FQGNSA. CDR3 DNA: TGTGCCAGCAGCGGACCTAGCGGGACGGGTCCTGGAGAGACCCAGTACTTC. Amino acid sequence: CASSGPSGTGPGETQYF.

V and J are TRBV7-3 and TRBJ1-1; 7 bases line up with TRBD1. The CDR3 is 15 residues long. Trimming took 5 bases from V and 2 from J; bases not matched to a gene: 8. The germline CDR1 and CDR2 sequences are SGHTA and FQGTGA. The CDR3 spells CASSASGQFNTEAFF. CDR3 in DNA: TGTGCCAGCAGCGCATCGGGACAGTTTAACACTGAAGCTTTCTTT.

This rearrangement joins TRBV5-4 to TRBJ1-6, with 8 positions matching TRBD1. Germline V CDR1 and CDR2: SGHNT, YYREEE (reference sequence). V gave up 4 bases and J gave up 8 bases; unmatched junction bases: 8. This CDR3 region has 15 residues. This CDR3 is CASSANRGNDSPLHF. CDR3 nucleotide sequence: TGTGCCAGCAGCGCAAACAGGGGGAACGATTCACCCCTCCACTTT.

V is TRBV4-2 and J is TRBJ2-7, with D hard to call. CDR1 and CDR2 (germline): LGHNA, YNFKEQ. V was cut by 2 bases and J by 5 bases, with 10 bases left in between. The CDR3 has 13 residues. CDR3: CASSQLASNEQYF. The CDR3 DNA is TGTGCCAGCAGCCAATTAGCCTCAAACGAGCAGTACTTC.

This clone was seen a few times. The V and J genes are TRBV27 and TRBJ1-5, with D maybe TRBD1 (5 bases). The CDR3 extends over 16 amino acids. V was shortened by 8 bases and J by 0 bases, with 17 bases between the two germline ends. Germline CDR1 and CDR2: MNHEY and SMNVEV (reference sequence). Here the CDR3 DNA reads TGTGCCAGCCGTAGTCGCAGGGAAAATAGCAATCAGCCCCAGCATTTT. Translated, it gives CASRSRRENSNQPQHF.

This clone was detected once. CDR3: CASSLAGLPSSYNEQFF. The CDR3 nucleotides read TGTGCCAGCAGCTTGGCTGGACTTCCCAGCTCCTACAATGAGCAGTTCTTC. This chain links TRBV5-6 with TRBJ2-1, with a tentative D call TRBD2 (5 bases). Germline CDR1 and CDR2: SGHDT and YYEEEE. The CDR3 extends over 17 amino acids. The germline V and J ends were trimmed by 0 bases and 0 bases, with 13 bases remaining between them.

This clone is a singleton in its sample. The rearrangement joins TRBV3-1 (or the pseudogene TRBV3-2) to TRBJ1-6, with 8 bases identical to TRBD1. Germline CDR1 is LGHDT and CDR2 is YNNKEL (reference sequence). The V and J ends lost 5 bases and 5 bases, in that order; junction bases with no gene match: 5. This CDR3 contains 15 residues. The CDR3 DNA follows: TGTGCCAGCAGCTTAGGACAGGGAAATAATTCACCCCTCCACTTT. It specifies CASSLGQGNNSPLHF.

This clone was seen more than once but under ten times. The chain links TRBV30 to TRBJ1-1, with D possibly being TRBD1 (5 bases). This CDR3 is 13 amino acids long. Per germline, CDR1 GTSNPN and CDR2 SVGIG (reference sequence). V was trimmed by 7 bases and J by 0 bases, leaving 12 bases between them. CDR3 nucleotide sequence: TGTGCCTATTACAGGAACATGAACACTGAAGCTTTCTTT. Protein sequence: CAYYRNMNTEAFF.

This chain links TRBV21-1 with TRBJ2-1; the table gives TRBD2 as D, unverified against the DNA. TRBV21-1 is flagged as a pseudogene. This CDR3 is built from 20 residues. The CDR3 loop is CASSKAGLAGALYSYNEQFF. CDR3 DNA: TGTGCCAGCAGCAAAGCCGGACTAGCGGGAGCCCTATACTCCTACAATGAGCAGTTCTTC.

This clone was recorded a few times. The rearrangement uses TRBV29-1 and TRBJ2-3; 7 nucleotides match TRBD2. Germline CDR1 is SQVTM and CDR2 is ANQGSEA. The CDR3 covers 13 residues. V shed 4 bases, J shed 3 bases, and the junction held 4 bases outside the gene matches. CDR3 residues: CSVARERTDTQYF. In DNA, the CDR3 is TGCAGCGTTGCGCGGGAGAGGACAGATACGCAGTATTTT.

The CDR3 sequence is CASSQDGAGEWGELFF. CDR3 nucleotides: TGCGCCAGCAGCCAAGACGGCGCGGGCGAATGGGGGGAGCTGTTTTTT. This chain joins TRBV4-1 and TRBJ2-2, with D perhaps matching TRBD2 (5 bases). The CDR3 totals 16 residues. CDR1 and CDR2 (germline): MGHRA, YSYEKL. With 0 bases removed from V and 8 bases from J, the gap between germline ends came to 16 bases.